This passage covers 18 T cell receptor beta chains from one sample sequenced in a study of cytomegalovirus exposure and HLA in healthy donors. Sequencing used immunoSEQ multiplex PCR; TCRdb keeps in-frame clones, though not all of them. The data show 120,000 or so clones, over 85% seen once. Sequencing was carried out using PBMCs. These TCRs come from a woman aged 18-30 years in good health and CMV-seronegative.

The chain joins TRBV19 to TRBJ1-2, with unresolved D. V lost 6 bases and J 4 bases, leaving 18 bases between the germline ends. The CDR3 is made up of 15 amino acids. Germline values: CDR1 LNHDA, CDR2 SQIVND (reference sequence). CDR3 in amino acids: CASSTSGVRGYGYTF. The DNA for the CDR3 is TGTGCCAGTAGCACAAGTGGTGTAAGAGGCTATGGCTACACCTTC. Using reference TRBV19 and TRBJ1-2 for the parts outside the CDR3, the full variable domain is DGGITQSPKYLFRKEGQNVTLSCEQNLNHDAMYWYRQDPGQGLRLIYYSQIVNDFQKGDIAEGYSVSREKKESFPLTVTSAQKNPTAFYLCASSTSGVRGYGYTFGSGTRLTVV.

The V call is TRBV18, the J call TRBJ1-4; possibly TRBD1 for D (6 bases). The V gene lost 4 bases and the J gene lost 0 bases, with 6 bases spanning the gap. Germline V lookup: CDR1 KGHSH, CDR2 LQKENI. The CDR3 covers 14 residues. CDR3 in DNA: TGTGCCAGCTCACAGGGGGCAACTAATGAAAAACTGTTTTTT. Translated, it gives CASSQGATNEKLFF.

This clone was detected once. The chain couples TRBV25-1 to TRBJ1-1; no firm D call. V lost 6 bases to trimming and J lost 5 bases, with 10 bases between them. From germline, CDR1 is MGHDK and CDR2 SYGVNS. The CDR3 spans 12 residues. CDR3 sequence: CASRRVGTEAFF. CDR3 bases: TGTGCCAGCAGGAGGGTAGGGACTGAAGCTTTCTTT.

V and J are TRBV28 and TRBJ1-2; D not certain. CDR1 is MDHEN, CDR2 SYDVKM, per germline. The CDR3 totals 14 residues. V lost 6 bases to trimming and J lost 4 bases, with 15 bases between them. The CDR3 coding sequence is TGTGCCAGCAGCCGCGTCGAGGTCGTCTATGGCTACACCTTC. It yields the protein CASSRVEVVYGYTF.

The V call is TRBV9, the J call TRBJ2-3; maybe TRBD1 (6 bases). The ends were cut back, 4 bases at V and 6 bases at J, with 15 bases in the middle. CDR1 and CDR2 (germline): SGDLS, YYNGEE. The CDR3 sequence is 14 residues long. In DNA form, the CDR3 reads TGTGCCAGCAGCTCCCGTCTCCAGGGGGATACGCAGTATTTT. As protein: CASSSRLQGDTQYF. Together with reference TRBV9 and TRBJ2-3, the CDR3 gives the full variable domain: DSGVTQTPKHLITATGQRVTLRCSPRSGDLSVYWYQQSLDQGLQFLIQYYNGEERAKGNILERFSAQQFPDLHSELNLSSLELGDSALYFCASSSRLQGDTQYFGPGTRLTVL.

The rearrangement links TRBV27 to TRBJ1-1, with 9 bases that match TRBD1. Germline CDR1 and CDR2: MNHEY and SMNVEV (reference sequence). With V trimmed by 5 bases and J by 7 bases, 5 bases remained unmatched. The CDR3 runs 13 residues. This chain's CDR3 is CASSLGTGIEAFF. CDR3 coding DNA: TGTGCCAGCAGTCTCGGGACAGGGATTGAAGCTTTCTTT.

This chain uses TRBV6-5 with TRBJ2-7; 8 bases are shared with TRBD1. Germline CDR1 MNHEY, CDR2 SVGAGI. The J segment lost 3 bases and the V segment lost 7 bases, leaving 5 bases of the junction unmatched. The CDR3 contains 13 residues. Here the CDR3 DNA reads TGTGCCAGCACAGTCGGACAGGGCTACGAGCAGTACTTC. Protein: CASTVGQGYEQYF.

The chain carries TRBV5-1 and TRBJ2-7, with D perhaps TRBD1 (6 bases). The germline gives CDR1 SGHRS, CDR2 YFSETQ. The V gene lost 0 bases and the J gene lost 0 bases, with 10 bases spanning the gap. The CDR3 totals 15 residues. The CDR3 loop is CASSLGQASSYEQYF. CDR3 sequence (DNA): TGCGCCAGCAGCTTGGGACAGGCCAGCTCCTACGAGCAGTACTTC.

V and J are TRBV6-5 and TRBJ2-7, with 9 nucleotides matching TRBD2. Per germline, CDR1 MNHEY and CDR2 SVGAGI. The CDR3 is made up of 14 amino acids. With 6 bases clipped from V and 3 bases from J, the junction kept 6 bases outside the gene matches. The CDR3 nucleotides are TGTGCCAGCAGACCGGGACTAGCCAACTACGAGCAGTACTTC. Protein product: CASRPGLANYEQYF.

The chain employs TRBV5-1 and TRBJ1-2, with D uncertain. This CDR3 comprises 13 residues. Trimming left V 0 bases short and J 4 bases short, with 7 bases between. Germline loops: CDR1 SGHRS, CDR2 YFSETQ. The CDR3 sequence is CASSLELAYGYTF. The DNA of the CDR3 is TGCGCCAGCAGCTTGGAATTAGCCTATGGCTACACCTTC.

V gene TRBV29-1 combines with J gene TRBJ1-2; TRBD1 might be the D (5 bases). V was trimmed by 2 bases and J by 8 bases, leaving 12 bases between them. Germline loops: CDR1 SQVTM, CDR2 ANQGSEA. The CDR3 totals 12 residues. CDR3 DNA sequence: TGCAGCGTTGAAACAGGTTCTAGGGGCTACACCTTC. It yields the protein CSVETGSRGYTF.

In this sample, this clone turned up once. The J gene is TRBJ2-1, the V gene TRBV4-3; the D gene is possibly TRBD2 (6 bases). Germline loops: CDR1 LGHNA, CDR2 YSLEER. V lost 6 bases to trimming and J lost 3 bases, with 9 bases between them. The CDR3 is made up of 13 amino acids. This chain's CDR3 is CASSAGFYNEQFF. The CDR3 bases are TGCGCCAGCAGTGCGGGGTTCTACAATGAGCAGTTCTTC.

The gene calls are TRBV7-2 and TRBJ2-5, with TRBD2 matching 9 bases. Germline V lookup: CDR1 SGHTA, CDR2 FQGNSA. The V segment lost 1 base and the J segment 4 bases; nucleotides outside the gene matches: 10. The CDR3 loop spans 17 amino acids. The CDR3 protein is CASSLVGLASPPETQYF. CDR3 coding DNA: TGTGCCAGCAGCTTAGTCGGACTAGCGTCCCCCCCAGAGACCCAGTACTTC.

The rearrangement links TRBV30 to TRBJ1-2; D not resolved. Per germline, CDR1 GTSNPN and CDR2 SVGIG (reference sequence). The CDR3 is 16 residues long. V was shortened by 4 bases and J by 5 bases, with 23 bases between the two germline ends. The CDR3 DNA reads as TGTGCCTGGAAAAAACTTGGACTTCAAATGGGGTATGGCTACACCTTC. The encoded protein is CAWKKLGLQMGYGYTF.

The J gene is TRBJ2-3, the V gene TRBV5-4; D unresolved. Trimming removed 2 bases at V and 0 bases at J, with 13 bases between. This CDR3 region has 16 residues. Germline V gives CDR1 SGHNT, CDR2 YYREEE (reference sequence). The CDR3 loop reads CASSFGRSPSTDTQYF. For the CDR3, the DNA is TGTGCCAGCAGCTTTGGGCGAAGCCCTAGCACAGATACGCAGTATTTT.

The chain joins TRBV11-3 to TRBJ2-7, with TRBD1 as a possible D gene (6 bases). The V gene's germline CDR1 is SGHNT and CDR2 YENEEA. V gave up 1 base and J gave up 3 bases, with 16 bases separating them. This CDR3 contains 16 residues. CDR3 DNA sequence: TGTGCCAGCAGCTTAGTGTGGTATCAGGGGAACTACGAGCAGTACTTC. Amino acid sequence: CASSLVWYQGNYEQYF.

This rearrangement joins TRBV2 to TRBJ2-1, with D possibly matching TRBD2 (5 bases). V was trimmed by 6 bases and J by 7 bases, leaving 7 bases between them. Germline assignment: CDR1 SNHLY and CDR2 FYNNEI. The CDR3 is 11 residues long. The CDR3 coding sequence is TGTGCCAGCAGACTAGGGAATGAGCAGTTCTTC. It translates to CASRLGNEQFF.

The rearrangement links TRBV5-4 to TRBJ1-5; possibly TRBD1 for D (5 bases). The germline CDR1 and CDR2 sequences are SGHNT and YYREEE (reference sequence). With 5 bases removed from V and 4 bases from J, the gap between germline ends came to 19 bases. This CDR3 has 16 residues. For the CDR3, the DNA is TGTGCCAGCAGTTCCGGGGGGGGGACCCATAATCAGCCCCAGCATTTT. Translated, it gives CASSSGGGTHNQPQHF. The variable domain in full, with the rest retrieved from reference TRBV5-4 and TRBJ1-5, is ETGVTQSPTHLIKTRGQQVTLRCSSQSGHNTVSWYQQALGQGPQFIFQYYREEENGRGNFPPRFSGLQFPNYSSELNVNALELDDSALYLCASSSGGGTHNQPQHFGDGTRLSIL.